A selection of T cell receptor beta chains follows, all from one sample in a study of cytomegalovirus exposure and HLA in healthy donors. Produced via immunoSEQ multiplex PCR; TCRdb's table is partial and in-frame only. The table lists over 130,000 clones, 79% of them singletons. The sample was PBMCs. The receptors were sampled from a human donor in good health. Both conserved end residues are part of each CDR3. A D gene is named only where the DNA matches it firmly. Only part of the rows carry a size: once, few, many, or a class if the clone is expanded.

cdr3_nt	cdr3_aa	d_call	v_call	j_call	clone_size
TGTGCCAGCAGCCAAGGGAGGGAGGGATACGAGCAGTACTTC	CASSQGREGYEQYF	TRBD2	TRBV4-2	TRBJ2-7	-
TGTGCCAGCAGTAGACCTGCAGGGGGTAGTCTGTTTTTT	CASSRPAGGSLFF	TRBD1	TRBV5-6	TRBJ1-4	-
TGTGCCAGTAGTATGCAGGGTCTCAATGAGCAGTTCTTC	CASSMQGLNEQFF	-	TRBV19	TRBJ2-1	-
TGTGCCAGCAGCAAAGTAGAAGACCGGGTTAAGGAGACCCAGTACTTC	CASSKVEDRVKETQYF	-	TRBV21-1	TRBJ2-5	-
TGTGCCAGCAGCACGGACACACCCTACGAGCAGTACTTC	CASSTDTPYEQYF	-	TRBV7-2	TRBJ2-7	-
TGTGCCAGCAGTTTATTCATCGGACAGGGGAAGTACTTC	CASSLFIGQGKYF	TRBD1	TRBV27	TRBJ2-7	once
TGTGCCTGGAGTGAGACAGGAGAACATGGCTACACCTTC	CAWSETGEHGYTF	-	TRBV30	TRBJ1-2	few
TGTGCCATCATGAGGGACAATGGAAACACCATATATTTT	CAIMRDNGNTIYF	-	TRBV10-3	TRBJ1-3	-
TGTGCCAGCAGCTTCGACAGGGGTGGGTCCGGGGAGCTGTTTTTT	CASSFDRGGSGELFF	TRBD1	TRBV5-6	TRBJ2-2	-
TGTGCCAGTACACCGGGGGACAGACAATACGAGCAGTACTTC	CASTPGDRQYEQYF	-	TRBV19	TRBJ2-7	-
TGTTCCAGCAGCCCGAAACGGGGGGAGGTTGAGCAGTACTTC	CSSSPKRGEVEQYF	TRBD2	TRBV7-9	TRBJ2-7	once
TGTGCCACCAGCAGAGGCCTAGCGGGAGTGCGGACTCGAGGGGTCACAGATACGCAGTATTTT	CATSRGLAGVRTRGVTDTQYF	TRBD2	TRBV15	TRBJ2-3	-
TGCGCCAGCAGCTTGAAGGTCAGGGCAACCGGGGAGCTGTTTTTT	CASSLKVRATGELFF	-	TRBV5-1	TRBJ2-2	-
TGTGCCAGCAGTCCTTTAGCGGGGGGGCAGTTCTTC	CASSPLAGGQFF	TRBD2	TRBV6-5	TRBJ2-1	-
TGTGCCAGCAGTCCCCCAAGCAGGGTGGGCACTGAAGCTTTCTTT	CASSPPSRVGTEAFF	-	TRBV27	TRBJ1-1	-
TGTGCCAGCAGCTTAGACACACACTCTGGGGCCAACGTCCTGACTTTC	CASSLDTHSGANVLTF	-	TRBV5-4	TRBJ2-6	once
TGTGCCAGCAGTTATTCCAGGGATAGCAATCAGCCCCAGCATTTT	CASSYSRDSNQPQHF	-	TRBV6-5	TRBJ1-5	-
TGTGCCAGCAGGACAGGGAACTATGGCTACACCTTC	CASRTGNYGYTF	TRBD1	TRBV6-6	TRBJ1-2	-
TGTGCCAGCAAGCGGGAGAGTGGCTACACCTTC	CASKRESGYTF	-	TRBV6-5	TRBJ1-2	-
TGTGCCAGCAGGACCAGCGGGGATCAAGATACGCAGTATTTT	CASRTSGDQDTQYF	TRBD2	TRBV6-5	TRBJ2-3	-
TGTGCCAGCAGCTCGGGACCGGGGGGGCCTGAAGCTTTCTTT	CASSSGPGGPEAFF	-	TRBV13	TRBJ1-1	once
TGTGCCAGCAGTGACCAACCAGGGTCGGGTGGCTACACCTTC	CASSDQPGSGGYTF	-	TRBV6-4	TRBJ1-2	-
TGTGCCAGCAGTGGAGCGAACTTCCAGTTCTTC	CASSGANFQFF	-	TRBV28	TRBJ2-1	-
TGTGCCTTAGGACAGGGCGGAAACACCATATATTTT	CALGQGGNTIYF	TRBD1	TRBV30	TRBJ1-3	-
TGTGCCAGCAGCTTAGGTCCGGGAGAGACCCAGTACTTC	CASSLGPGETQYF	-	TRBV13	TRBJ2-5	-
TGTGCCAGCAGCCATATCCGGGACAGTAATACAGATACGCAGTATTTT	CASSHIRDSNTDTQYF	TRBD1	TRBV28	TRBJ2-3	-
TGTGCCAGCAGCCGCGGGGGTGGAACGAATGAGCAGTTCTTC	CASSRGGGTNEQFF	TRBD2	TRBV4-2	TRBJ2-1	-
TGCGCCAGCAGCTTAGGGAAGCGACTAGCGGGAGGTGGCACAGATACGCAGTATTTT	CASSLGKRLAGGGTDTQYF	TRBD2	TRBV4-3	TRBJ2-3	-
TGTGCCAGCAGCTTACGTAGACTAGCCGAGCAGTTCTTC	CASSLRRLAEQFF	TRBD2	TRBV7-2	TRBJ2-1	-